This TCR beta chain was sequenced during a study of T cells in women clearing cervical HPV infection. Comment on this clone: The DNA ends 3 residues before the CDR3 does, and the rest of the CDR3 is filled in from the germline J gene.

There are 13 residues in the CDR3. The germline V and J ends were trimmed by 2 bases and 3 bases, with 5 bases remaining between them. From germline, CDR1 is SGHRS and CDR2 YFSETQ. Generated by immunoSEQ multiplex PCR, the TCRdb table keeps only in-frame clones and is missing some. The sample is made up of more than 20,000 clones, and the top ten hold 7.5% to 10% of it. The chain recombines TRBV5-1 with TRBJ2-2; D is possibly TRBD1 (5 bases). The sample consisted of blood buffy coat. The source is a woman between 18 and 70 years old with a cervical HPV16 infection that either progressed to CIN3+ or cleared (not recorded which). CDR3 amino acids: CASSFRDTGELFF. Partial CDR3 DNA: TGCGCCAGCAGCTTCAGGGACACCGGGGAG. Combining the CDR3 with reference TRBV5-1 and TRBJ2-2 gives the whole variable domain KAGVTQTPRYLIKTRGQQVTLSCSPISGHRSVSWYQQTPGQGLQFLFEYFSETQRNKGNFPGRFSGRQFSNSRSEMNVSTLELGDSALYLCASSFRDTGELFFGEGSRLTVL.